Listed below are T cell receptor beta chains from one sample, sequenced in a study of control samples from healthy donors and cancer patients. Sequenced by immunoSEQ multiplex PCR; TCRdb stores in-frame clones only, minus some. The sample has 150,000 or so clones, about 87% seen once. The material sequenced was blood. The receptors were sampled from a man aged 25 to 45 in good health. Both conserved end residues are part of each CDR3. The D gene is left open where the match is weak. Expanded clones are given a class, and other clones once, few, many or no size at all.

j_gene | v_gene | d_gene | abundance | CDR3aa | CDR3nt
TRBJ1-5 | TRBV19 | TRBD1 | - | CASTPGTGSNQPQHF | TGTGCCAGTACCCCCGGGACAGGGAGCAATCAGCCCCAGCATTTT
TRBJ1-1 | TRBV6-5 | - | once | CASSYRGVNTEAFF | TGTGCCAGCAGTTACCGGGGCGTGAACACTGAAGCTTTCTTT
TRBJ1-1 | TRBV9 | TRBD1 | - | CASSPQGTVNTEAFF | TGTGCCAGCAGCCCTCAGGGGACAGTTAATACTGAAGCTTTCTTT
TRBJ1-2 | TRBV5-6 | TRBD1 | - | CASSRDSSVYGYTF | TGTGCCAGCAGTCGGGACAGCTCAGTCTATGGCTACACCTTC
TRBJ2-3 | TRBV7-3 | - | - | CASSPQFATDTQYF | TGTGCCAGCAGCCCCCAGTTTGCAACAGATACGCAGTATTTT
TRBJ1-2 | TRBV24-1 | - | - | CATSDRTGDYGYTF | TGTGCCACCAGTGATCGGACGGGAGACTATGGCTACACCTTC
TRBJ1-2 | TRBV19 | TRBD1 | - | CASSADPGQGIRDGYTF | TGTGCCAGTAGTGCCGACCCGGGACAGGGAATAAGGGATGGCTACACCTTC
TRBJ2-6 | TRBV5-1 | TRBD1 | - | CASSRGQRSGANVLTF | TGCGCCAGCAGCAGGGGACAGAGATCTGGGGCCAACGTCCTGACTTTC
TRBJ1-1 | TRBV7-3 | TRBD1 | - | CASSPQGARSTEAFF | TGTGCCAGCAGCCCACAGGGGGCGCGGAGCACTGAAGCTTTCTTT
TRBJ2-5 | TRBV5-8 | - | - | CASSLTSETQYF | TGTGCCAGCAGCCTTACCTCAGAGACCCAGTACTTC
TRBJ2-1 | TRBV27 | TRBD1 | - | CASSPRDRSYNEQFF | TGTGCCAGCAGTCCCCGGGACAGGTCCTACAATGAGCAGTTCTTC
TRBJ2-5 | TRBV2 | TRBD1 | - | CASRAQGAFQETQYF | TGTGCCAGCAGAGCACAGGGGGCGTTCCAAGAGACCCAGTACTTC
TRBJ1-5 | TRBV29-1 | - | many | CSVAGTVKGEPQHF | TGCAGCGTTGCCGGGACGGTAAAAGGAGAGCCCCAGCATTTT
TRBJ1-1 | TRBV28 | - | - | CASPPAMNTEAFF | TGTGCCAGCCCGCCAGCTATGAACACTGAAGCTTTCTTT
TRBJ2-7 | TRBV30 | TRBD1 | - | CAWSGGTGTYYEQYF | TGTGCCTGGAGTGGGGGGACAGGCACATACTACGAGCAGTACTTC
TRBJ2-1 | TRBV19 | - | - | CASSILGAGAPYNEQFF | TGTGCCAGTAGTATTTTGGGGGCGGGAGCCCCCTACAATGAGCAGTTCTTC
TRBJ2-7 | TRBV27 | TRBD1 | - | CASSLSVGRTGYTTYEQYF | TGTGCCAGCAGTTTATCGGTGGGAAGGACAGGTTACACCACCTACGAGCAGTACTTC
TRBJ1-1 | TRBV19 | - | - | CASSFGTHEAFF | TGTGCCAGTAGTTTCGGGACTCATGAAGCTTTCTTT
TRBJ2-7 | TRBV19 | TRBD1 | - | CASTRTGANYEQYF | TGTGCCAGTACCCGGACAGGAGCGAACTACGAGCAGTACTTC
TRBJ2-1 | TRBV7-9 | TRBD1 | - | CASSLTQGNEQFF | TGTGCCAGCAGCTTAACACAGGGGAATGAGCAGTTCTTC
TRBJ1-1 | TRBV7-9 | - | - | CASSSRGPHEAFF | TGTGCCAGCAGCTCGAGGGGACCTCATGAAGCTTTCTTT
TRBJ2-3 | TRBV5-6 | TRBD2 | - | CASSLADLAGGTDTQYF | TGTGCCAGCAGCTTGGCCGATCTAGCGGGGGGCACAGATACGCAGTATTTT
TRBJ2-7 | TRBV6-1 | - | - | CASSEHEQYF | TGTGCCAGCAGTGAGCACGAGCAGTACTTC
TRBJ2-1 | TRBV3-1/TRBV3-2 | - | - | CASSQAVRPPSDNEQFF | TGTGCCAGCAGCCAAGCGGTACGACCCCCGAGCGACAATGAGCAGTTCTTC
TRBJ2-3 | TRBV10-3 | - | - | CAISEARTDTQYF | TGTGCCATCAGTGAAGCACGCACAGATACGCAGTATTTT
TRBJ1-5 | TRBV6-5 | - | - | CASSPWRGMQPQHF | TGTGCCAGCAGCCCCTGGAGGGGAATGCAGCCCCAGCATTTT
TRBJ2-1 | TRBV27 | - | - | CASSFGPGTEQFF | TGTGCCAGCAGTTTCGGTCCGGGGACTGAGCAGTTCTTC
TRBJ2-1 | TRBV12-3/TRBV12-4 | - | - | CASRSDRRNEQFF | TGTGCCAGCAGATCCGACAGACGCAATGAGCAGTTCTTC
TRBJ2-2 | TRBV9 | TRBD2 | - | CASSLAAGGNTGELFF | TGTGCCAGCAGCCTCGCGGCGGGGGGAAACACCGGGGAGCTGTTTTTT
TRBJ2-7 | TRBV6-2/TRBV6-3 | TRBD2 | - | CASSLGGLAYEQYF | TGTGCCAGCAGTCTGGGGGGGTTAGCATACGAGCAGTACTTC
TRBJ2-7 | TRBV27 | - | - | CASSPASGFYYEQYF | TGTGCCAGCAGTCCCGCGTCCGGATTCTACTACGAGCAGTACTTC
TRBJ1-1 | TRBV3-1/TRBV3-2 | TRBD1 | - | CASSQGGGSSEAFF | TGTGCCAGCAGCCAAGGAGGGGGCTCTTCTGAAGCTTTCTTT
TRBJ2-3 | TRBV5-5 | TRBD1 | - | CASSLDRGRADTQYF | TGTGCCAGCAGCCTTGACAGGGGGCGAGCAGATACGCAGTATTTT
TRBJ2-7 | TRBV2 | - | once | CASSEKEGRSSYEQYF | TGTGCCAGCAGTGAAAAGGAGGGGAGGTCCTCCTACGAGCAGTACTTC
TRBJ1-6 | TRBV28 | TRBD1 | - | CASSSPQGALHF | TGTGCCAGCAGCTCACCACAGGGGGCCCTCCACTTT
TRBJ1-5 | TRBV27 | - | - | CASSFGGAFNQPQHF | TGTGCCAGCAGTTTCGGGGGGGCCTTCAATCAGCCCCAGCATTTT
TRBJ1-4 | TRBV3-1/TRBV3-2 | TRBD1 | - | CASSQVPPGQGNEKLFF | TGTGCCAGCAGCCAAGTCCCTCCGGGACAGGGTAATGAAAAACTGTTTTTT
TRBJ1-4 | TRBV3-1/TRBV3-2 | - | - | CASSQVVSFGNEKLFF | TGTGCCAGCAGCCAAGTCGTCAGTTTCGGGAATGAAAAACTGTTTTTT
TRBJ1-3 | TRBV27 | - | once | CASSPFAGSGNTIYF | TGTGCCAGCAGCCCCTTCGCGGGTTCTGGAAACACCATATATTTT
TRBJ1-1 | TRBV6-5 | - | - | CASSERQVNTEAFF | TGTGCCAGCTCCGAGCGGCAGGTGAACACTGAAGCTTTCTTT
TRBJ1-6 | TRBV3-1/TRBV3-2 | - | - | CASSQDVRGSYNSPLHF | TGTGCCAGCAGCCAAGATGTGAGGGGCTCCTATAATTCACCCCTCCACTTT
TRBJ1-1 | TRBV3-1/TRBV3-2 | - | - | CASRDPNTEAFF | TGTGCCAGCCGGGACCCGAACACTGAAGCTTTCTTT
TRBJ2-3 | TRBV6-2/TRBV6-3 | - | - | CASSYSMGTFLF | TGTGCCAGCAGTTACTCGATGGGGACTTTCCTTTTT
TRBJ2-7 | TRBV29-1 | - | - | CSVRDGTYEQYF | TGCAGCGTTCGGGACGGTACCTACGAGCAGTACTTC
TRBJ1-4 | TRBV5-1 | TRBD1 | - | CASSLGGTGYRTNEKLFF | TGCGCCAGCAGCTTGGGGGGGACAGGGTATCGAACTAATGAAAAACTGTTTTTT
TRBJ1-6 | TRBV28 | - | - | CASSAGGHNSPLHF | TGTGCCAGCAGCGCCGGTGGGCATAATTCACCCCTCCACTTT
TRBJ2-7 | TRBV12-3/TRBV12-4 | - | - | CASSEARFEQYF | TGTGCCAGCAGTGAGGCGAGGTTCGAGCAGTACTTC
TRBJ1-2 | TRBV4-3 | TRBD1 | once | CASSQDQDRAYGYTF | TGCGCCAGCAGCCAAGATCAGGACAGGGCCTATGGCTACACCTTC
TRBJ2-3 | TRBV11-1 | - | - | CASSLPITDTQYF | TGTGCCAGCAGCTTACCAATCACAGATACGCAGTATTTT
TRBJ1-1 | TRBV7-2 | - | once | CASSLGRTVSTNTEAFF | TGTGCCAGCAGCTTAGGAAGGACAGTTTCCACCAACACTGAAGCTTTCTTT